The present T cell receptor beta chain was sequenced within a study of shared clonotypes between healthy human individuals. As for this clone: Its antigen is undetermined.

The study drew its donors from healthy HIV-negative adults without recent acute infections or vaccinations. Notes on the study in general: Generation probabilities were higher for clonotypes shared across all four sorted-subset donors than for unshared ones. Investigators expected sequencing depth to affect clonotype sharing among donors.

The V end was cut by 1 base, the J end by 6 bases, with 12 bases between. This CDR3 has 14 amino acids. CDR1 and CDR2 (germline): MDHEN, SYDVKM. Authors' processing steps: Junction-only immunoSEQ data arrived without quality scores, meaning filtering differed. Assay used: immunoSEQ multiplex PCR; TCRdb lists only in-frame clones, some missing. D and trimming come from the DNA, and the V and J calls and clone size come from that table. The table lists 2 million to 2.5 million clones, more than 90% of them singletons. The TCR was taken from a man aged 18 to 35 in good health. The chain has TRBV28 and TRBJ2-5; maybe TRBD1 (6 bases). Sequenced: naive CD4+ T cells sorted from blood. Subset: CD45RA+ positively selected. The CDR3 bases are TGTGCCAGCAGTTTATCAACCCAGGGGAAGACCCAGTACTTC. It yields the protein CASSLSTQGKTQYF.